The T cell receptor (beta chain) under discussion was sequenced for a study of shared clonotypes between healthy human individuals. On the study more broadly: Per donor, CD8 memory used one plate, CD8 naive used two, CD4 memory used three and CD4 naive used three. Broader study findings: Non-shared clonotypes showed lower generation probabilities than clonotypes common to all four donors.

Partitioning of CD4+ cells yielded a CD45RA+ naive subset and a CD45RA-negative memory subset. Between the trimmed V and J ends, which lost 7 bases and 2 bases, there was a span of 15 bases. Per germline, CDR1 LNHDA and CDR2 SQIVND (reference sequence). The CDR3 loop spans 15 amino acids. Method: immunoSEQ multiplex PCR; TCRdb's copy keeps in-frame clones and lacks some. This table holds about 1.5 million clones, 98% found once. Comments on this clone: The antigen remains undetermined.

The chain has TRBV19 and TRBJ1-3; no definite D call. The receptor comes from a man between 25 and 39 years old in good health. The sequenced sample was naive CD4+ T cells sorted from blood. This sample's subset: CD45RA+ positively selected. The CDR3 here is CASIPGRTPGNTIYF. The DNA for the CDR3 is TGTGCCAGTATCCCAGGAAGGACCCCTGGAAACACCATATATTTT. Supplemented by reference TRBV19 and TRBJ1-3, the full variable domain reads DGGITQSPKYLFRKEGQNVTLSCEQNLNHDAMYWYRQDPGQGLRLIYYSQIVNDFQKGDIAEGYSVSREKKESFPLTVTSAQKNPTAFYLCASIPGRTPGNTIYFGEGSWLTVV.